The 32 T cell receptor beta chains in this list originate from one sample, sequenced in a study of read filtering for tumor transcriptome and immune sequencing. The library was built from about 400 ng RNA with molecular barcoded adaptors for alpha/delta and beta/gamma chains. TCRdb analysed the reads with MiXCR anew, one entry per CDR3 protein. The data hold 90,000 or so distinct CDR3 sequences, with 20% to 25% observed a single time. Sequencing was carried out using a population of CD138-negative cells sorted from bone marrow. The receptors come from a donor aged 40 or over with multiple myeloma.

The CDR3 sequence is CASSQDDGGGYEQYF. DNA of the CDR3: TGCGCCAGCAGCCAAGATGACGGGGGCGGTTACGAGCAGTACTTC. The rearrangement uses TRBV4-1 and TRBJ2-7; D could derive from TRBD1 or TRBD2 (6 bases each). Trimming took off 0 bases at V and 4 bases at J, with 13 bases between the two ends. This CDR3 is 15 amino acids long. Germline V gene sequence: CDR1 MGHRA, CDR2 YSYEKL.

This clonotype was detected ten times or more. The rearrangement links TRBV29-1 to TRBJ1-1; possibly TRBD1 for D (6 bases). Trimming took off 7 bases at V and 4 bases at J, with 16 bases between the two ends. The CDR3 covers 13 residues. Germline CDR1 SQVTM, CDR2 ANQGSEA. The CDR3 region is CSGWAQGPTEAFF. As DNA, the CDR3 is TGCAGCGGATGGGCTCAGGGGCCCACTGAAGCTTTCTTT.

This clonotype was observed many times. The chain uses TRBV12-3 or TRBV12-4 and TRBJ1-6; D ambiguous. This CDR3 spans 14 amino acids. The ends were cut back, 3 bases at V and 9 bases at J, with 12 bases in the middle. CDR3 nucleotide sequence: TGTGCCAGCAGTTTCCTTCGAAAGGGTTCACCCCTCCACTTT. This gives the protein CASSFLRKGSPLHF.

This clonotype has at least ten counts. The chain employs TRBV20-1 and TRBJ2-6; the D is unclear. Germline V gives CDR1 DFQATT, CDR2 SNEGSKA (reference sequence). With 3 bases removed from V and 4 bases from J, the gap between germline ends came to 4 bases. The CDR3 sequence is 12 residues long. The CDR3 nucleotides read TGCAGTGCTAGTCGGGGGGCCAACGTCCTGACTTTC. Amino acid sequence: CSASRGANVLTF.

This clonotype was detected many times. The CDR3 sequence is CASSGIGTPYEQYF. DNA of the CDR3: TGTGCCAGCAGTGGTATCGGGACTCCCTACGAGCAGTACTTC. V gene TRBV2 combines with J gene TRBJ2-7; possibly TRBD2 for D (6 bases). This CDR3 region has 14 residues. Germline V gene lookup returns CDR1 SNHLY and CDR2 FYNNEI. V was trimmed by 4 bases and J by 2 bases, leaving 12 bases between them.

This clonotype was observed once. One end of the junction is discordant with germline, which a read error may explain. The rearrangement joins TRBV2 to TRBJ2-2; TRBD2 agrees at 8 bases. CDR3 size: 14 residues. Germline CDR1 reads SNHLY; CDR2 reads FYNNEI. As DNA, the CDR3 is TGTGCCAGCGAGGCGGGGGGAGGGACCGGGGAGCTGTCTTTT. This encodes CASEAGGGTGELSF.

This clonotype was detected a few times. The chain recombines TRBV4-1 with TRBJ1-2; D gene uncertain. Trimming took off 1 base at V and 0 bases at J, with 9 bases between the two ends. Germline V gives CDR1 MGHRA, CDR2 YSYEKL. The CDR3 spans 15 residues. The chain's CDR3 is CASSQAGSANYGYTF. The DNA of the CDR3 is TGCGCCAGCAGCCAAGCGGGGTCGGCTAACTATGGCTACACCTTC.

About this clonotype: This may be a read error, as it is one base from a much larger clone. The V gene is TRBV14, the J gene TRBJ1-1; D gene uncertain. Per germline, CDR1 SGHDN and CDR2 FVKESK. This CDR3 is built from 13 residues. The CDR3 nucleotides read TGTGCCAGCAGCAAAGATCTCCATTCCAGTCCCCTCTTT. The encoded protein is CASSKDLHSSPLF.

In regard to this clonotype: Since a much larger clone is just one base distant, this may be a read error. This rearrangement joins TRBV7-3 to TRBJ2-5; no clear D. Germline values: CDR1 SGHTA, CDR2 FQGTGA. The CDR3 covers 13 residues. V was cut by 6 bases and J by 9 bases, with 17 bases left in between. Here the CDR3 reads CASSRGSGESQYF. The CDR3 bases are TGTGCCAGCAGTCGAGGCTCTGGCGAGTCCCAGTACTTC.

This clonotype was counted ten times or more. This rearrangement joins TRBV5-1 to TRBJ2-1, with D hard to call. The CDR3 sequence is 15 residues long. Germline V gene sequence: CDR1 SGHRS, CDR2 YFSETQ. V lost 0 bases, J lost 3 bases, and 10 bases lay in between. Here the CDR3 DNA reads TGCGCCAGCAGCTTGGTTGGGCAAGACTACAATGAGCAGTTCTTC. Amino acid sequence: CASSLVGQDYNEQFF.

The rearrangement joins TRBV2 to TRBJ1-2; 11 bases fit TRBD1. The CDR3 extends over 13 amino acids. V shed 6 bases, J shed 6 bases, and the junction held 3 bases outside the gene matches. From germline, CDR1 is SNHLY and CDR2 FYNNEI. The DNA for the CDR3 is TGTGCCAGCAGAACGGACAGGGGGCATGGCTACACCTTC. It yields the protein CASRTDRGHGYTF.

This clonotype occurred a few times. This chain uses TRBV11-2 with TRBJ2-3, with D unclear. Between the trimmed V and J ends, which lost 6 bases and 2 bases, there was a span of 15 bases. CDR1 is SGHAT, CDR2 FQNNGV, per germline. This CDR3 spans 15 amino acids. DNA for the CDR3: TGTGCCAGCAGGCGATTAGGTATGACCACAGATACGCAGTATTTT. Translating gives CASRRLGMTTDTQYF.

This clonotype appeared many times. V gene TRBV5-1 combines with J gene TRBJ2-3; 10 positions match TRBD2. The germline V gene has CDR1 SGHRS and CDR2 YFSETQ. V dropped 5 bases and J dropped 2; count of bases not matched to a gene: 2. The CDR3 covers 14 residues. CDR3 bases: TGCGCCAGCAGAACTAGCGGGGCCACAGATACGCAGTATTTT. Its translation: CASRTSGATDTQYF.

This clonotype is a singleton in its sample. This likely stems from a read error, as it lies one base from a far larger clone. The CDR3 ends on some other residue instead of the conserved phenylalanine or tryptophan, so this is likely a read error. The chain is built from TRBV7-2 and TRBJ2-1; D may be TRBD2 (6 bases). This CDR3 has 15 amino acids. V was pared by 5 bases and J by 4 bases, with 15 bases between. Per the germline V gene, CDR1 is SGHTA and CDR2 is FQGNSA. The DNA of the CDR3 is TGTGCCAGCAGCCCCTCGTCCGGGGGATACAATGAGCAGTTCCTC. Its protein is CASSPSSGGYNEQFL.

Concerning this clonotype: A single base separates this from a much larger clone, so it may be a read error. The chain couples TRBV2 to TRBJ1-4; D perhaps matches TRBD1 (5 bases). CDR3 length: 10 residues. Germline CDR1 is SNHLY and CDR2 is FYNNEI. The ends were cut back, 8 bases at V and 12 bases at J, with 10 bases in the middle. CDR3 protein: CASRLGELFF. CDR3 DNA sequence: TGTGCCAGCCGTCTGGGGGAACTGTTTTTT.

This clonotype was counted a few times. V usage is TRBV5-6 and J usage is TRBJ2-3; 7 nucleotides agree with TRBD2. The CDR3 is made up of 16 amino acids. V shed 4 bases, J shed 0 bases, and the junction held 8 bases outside the gene matches. The V gene's germline CDR1 is SGHDT and CDR2 YYEEEE. This chain's CDR3 is CASSGLGTTSTDTQYF. For the CDR3, the DNA is TGTGCCAGCAGCGGCCTCGGGACTACCAGCACAGATACGCAGTATTTT.

In this sample, this clonotype turned up a few times. This chain joins TRBV29-1 and TRBJ1-4; D is unclear. This CDR3 region has 13 residues. From germline, CDR1 is SQVTM and CDR2 ANQGSEA. Trimming left V 6 bases short and J 12 bases short, with 20 bases between. CDR3 sequence (DNA): TGCAGCGTCCTGCCGAGTGGACGGGAAGAACTGTTTTTT. This translates into CSVLPSGREELFF. The full variable domain, with the rest looked up from reference TRBV29-1 and TRBJ1-4, is SAVISQKPSRDICQRGTSLTIQCQVDSQVTMMFWYRQQPGQSLTLIATANQGSEATYESGFVIDKFPISRPNLTFSTLTVSNMSPEDSSIYLCSVLPSGREELFFGSGTQLSVL.

The sample holds many counts of this clonotype. V usage is TRBV6-1 and J usage is TRBJ2-1, with D unclear. Deletions cut 5 bases from V and 10 bases from J, with 9 bases between. Germline V gene lookup returns CDR1 MNHNS and CDR2 SASEGT. This CDR3 has 11 amino acids. DNA of the CDR3: TGTGCCAGCAGTATGGATCCCGAGCAGTTCTTC. Translation gives CASSMDPEQFF.

As to this clonotype: At one end, the junction sequence differs from germline, possibly due to a read error. The chain joins TRBV5-1 to TRBJ2-3, with D perhaps matching TRBD1 (5 bases). The CDR3 covers 14 residues. Germline CDR1 SGHRS, CDR2 YFSETQ. The CDR3 coding sequence is TGCGGCAGCAGCTTGGCGGACATCACAGATACGCAGTATTTT. Translation gives CGSSLADITDTQYF.

This clonotype occurred many times. V is TRBV11-1 and J is TRBJ2-6; D not certain. This CDR3 is 14 amino acids long. Trimming cost V 5 bases and J 0 bases, with 5 bases left between them. Germline-derived CDR1 and CDR2 are SGHAT and FQDESV (reference sequence). CDR3 sequence: CASSPASGANVLTF. For the CDR3, the DNA is TGTGCCAGCAGCCCAGCCTCTGGGGCCAACGTCCTGACTTTC.

In regard to this clonotype: A much larger clone differs by one base, so this may be a read error. The gene calls are TRBV7-2 and TRBJ2-7, with 9 nucleotides matching TRBD1. CDR1 is SGHTA, CDR2 FQGNSA, per germline. This CDR3 has 15 amino acids. This chain's CDR3 is CASSLVGTGWYERYF. The DNA of the CDR3 is TGTGCCAGCAGCTTGGTCGGGACAGGGTGGTACGAGCGGTACTTC.

The V and J genes are TRBV18 and TRBJ2-2, with D unclear. This CDR3 spans 12 amino acids. Germline CDR1 is KGHSH and CDR2 is LQKENI. Trimming removed 2 bases from V and 10 bases from J, with 8 bases in between. CDR3: CASSPRLEELFF. CDR3 coding DNA: TGTGCCAGCTCACCAAGATTGGAGGAGCTGTTTTTT.

This clonotype was seen at least ten times. The chain couples TRBV4-2 to TRBJ1-1, with a weak D call TRBD1 (5 bases). This CDR3 region has 15 residues. Trimming shortened V by 4 bases and J by 7 bases, and 19 bases separated the two germline ends. The germline CDR1 and CDR2 sequences are LGHNA and YNFKEQ. CDR3 amino acids: CASSRARGGEFEAFF. The CDR3 region has the DNA TGTGCCAGCAGCCGGGCCCGGGGAGGGGAATTTGAAGCTTTCTTT.

The J gene is TRBJ2-1, the V gene TRBV21-1; the table's TRBD2 call for D was not verified on the DNA. TRBV21-1 is labeled a pseudogene. The CDR3 runs 16 residues. The chain's CDR3 is CASRTSGGSSYNEQFF. The DNA of the CDR3 is TGTGCCAGCAGGACTAGCGGGGGGAGCTCCTACAATGAGCAGTTCTTC.

As concerns this clonotype: A single base separates this from a much larger clone, so it may be a read error. J is TRBJ2-7 and V is TRBV7-8, with a tentative D call TRBD1 (7 bases). V lost 7 bases and J 6 bases, leaving 16 bases between the germline ends. CDR1 is SGHVS, CDR2 FQNEAQ, per germline. The CDR3 is 13 residues long. CDR3 region: CASNRGTVSEQYF. In DNA form, the CDR3 reads TGTGCCAGCAACCGCGGGACAGTCAGCGAGCAGTACTTC.

This clonotype was observed a handful of times. The chain recombines TRBV19 with TRBJ2-6; D call uncertain. Germline V CDR1 and CDR2: LNHDA, SQIVND (reference sequence). The ends were cut back, 5 bases at V and 0 bases at J, with 8 bases in the middle. The CDR3 spans 15 residues. The CDR3: CASSLTSSGANVLTF. As DNA, the CDR3 is TGTGCCAGTAGTCTGACCAGCTCTGGGGCCAACGTCCTGACTTTC.

On this clonotype: A far larger clone is only one base removed, so a read error is likely. The chain carries TRBV11-3 and TRBJ2-2; D unclear. The CDR3 runs to 16 residues. Germline lookup yields CDR1 SGHNT and CDR2 YENEEA. The CDR3 sequence is CASSLEEWHNTWELFF. DNA for the CDR3: TGTGCCAGCAGCTTAGAAGAGTGGCACAACACCTGGGAGCTGTTTTTT.

The sample holds a few counts of this clonotype. The chain carries TRBV3-1 and TRBJ1-1, with 11 bases aligning to TRBD1. CDR3 length: 13 amino acids. The junction had 0 bases not matched to a gene; V was cut back by 3 bases and J by 6 bases. Germline lookup yields CDR1 LGHDT and CDR2 YNNKEL (reference sequence). CDR3 sequence (DNA): TGTGCCAGCAGCCAGGACAGGGGGCCTGAAGCTTTCTTT. Translation: CASSQDRGPEAFF.

The sample holds many counts of this clonotype. V is TRBV3-1 and J is TRBJ2-3; 8 bases are a match to TRBD1. This CDR3 region has 14 residues. Per the germline V gene, CDR1 is LGHDT and CDR2 is YNNKEL (reference sequence). V was pared by 4 bases and J by 8 bases, with 8 bases of the junction left unmatched. As DNA, the CDR3 is TGTGCCAGCAGCCCACCCCAGGGGGCGGCTACGCAGTATTTT. Protein: CASSPPQGAATQYF.

Ten or more counts support this clonotype. A read error is likely here: a far larger clone is one base away. V and J are TRBV6-5 and TRBJ2-1, with D uncertain. Germline CDR1 is MNHEY and CDR2 is SVGAGI. The CDR3 is 15 residues long. CDR3 coding DNA: TGTGCCAGCAGTGATCGGGTATGGTCCTACAGTGAGCAGTTCTTC. As protein: CASSDRVWSYSEQFF.

As for this clonotype: With a much larger clone just one base away, this may be a read error. The chain carries TRBV6-6 and TRBJ1-1; no definite D call. Trimming took off 2 bases at V and 6 bases at J, with 10 bases between the two ends. The germline V gene has CDR1 MNHNY and CDR2 SVGAGI (reference sequence). The CDR3 length is 13 residues. CDR3 coding DNA: TGTGCCAGCAGTTACGTAATAAGGGCTGAAGCTTTCTTT. It is translated as CASSYVIRAEAFF.

Of note for this clonotype: A much bigger clone sits one base away, suggesting this may be a read error. The gene calls are TRBV2 and TRBJ1-5, with D tentatively TRBD1 (5 bases). Germline-derived CDR1 and CDR2 are SNHLY and FYNNEI. The CDR3 extends over 13 amino acids. Deletions cut 6 bases from V and 5 bases from J, with 11 bases between. CDR3 residues: CASRDCRDQPQHF. The CDR3 region has the DNA TGTGCCAGCAGAGACTGCAGGGATCAGCCCCAGCATTTT.